These T cell receptor beta chains were read from a single sample in a study of blood T cell repertoires in COVID-19. Only in-frame clones appear in the TCRdb table, and some are missing; sequencing was by immunoSEQ multiplex PCR. The sample has about 260,000 clones, just under 90% seen once. The specimen was PBMCs or T cells enriched from blood (not recorded which). The receptors originated from a man aged 50 to 59 who had been exposed to COVID-19. Both conserved end residues are part of each CDR3. Fields, in order: J gene, V gene, D gene, CDR3 length, clone size, CDR3 protein, CDR3 DNA. The D gene is left open where the match is weak. Some rows have no size entry. The others give once, few or many, or a class for an expanded clone.

TRBJ2-5,TRBV28,TRBD1,15,-,CASRNLLGQQETQYF,TGTGCCAGCAGAAACCTCTTGGGACAGCAAGAGACCCAGTACTTC
TRBJ2-1,TRBV5-1,-,19,-,CASSLARLQQGMAYNEQFF,TGCGCCAGCAGCTTGGCCCGATTACAACAGGGAATGGCCTACAATGAGCAGTTCTTC
TRBJ1-6,TRBV5-1,-,16,-,CASSELPFTLNSPLHF,TGCGCCAGCAGCGAACTCCCATTTACCCTTAATTCACCCCTCCACTTT
TRBJ1-2,TRBV9,TRBD1,13,-,CASSGDRGPGYTF,TGTGCCAGCAGCGGGGACAGGGGTCCGGGCTACACCTTC
TRBJ1-4,TRBV7-9,-,15,-,CASSSSGGANEKLFF,TGTGCCAGCAGTTCCAGCGGTGGGGCTAATGAAAAACTGTTTTTT
TRBJ1-3,TRBV2,-,12,-,CASSRQGNTIYF,TGTGCCAGCAGTCGACAGGGAAACACCATATATTTT
TRBJ2-3,TRBV11-3,TRBD1,14,-,CASSAHRGSDTQYF,TGTGCCAGCAGCGCCCACAGGGGTTCAGATACGCAGTATTTT
TRBJ2-5,TRBV5-1,TRBD2,18,-,CASSWESTSGTILETQYF,TGCGCCAGCAGCTGGGAATCGACTAGCGGGACGATCCTAGAGACCCAGTACTTC
TRBJ2-1,TRBV19,TRBD2,19,-,CASRKPGTSGRGSYNEQFF,TGTGCCAGTAGGAAACCCGGGACTAGCGGGAGAGGCTCCTACAATGAGCAGTTCTTC
TRBJ2-3,TRBV5-4,TRBD2,16,-,CASRLERTGGEDTQYF,TGTGCCAGCAGGCTCGAGAGAACGGGAGGCGAAGATACGCAGTATTTT
TRBJ2-3,TRBV30,TRBD1,14,-,CAWSRDRGTDTQYF,TGTGCCTGGAGTCGGGACAGAGGCACAGATACGCAGTATTTT
TRBJ1-2,TRBV19,-,15,-,CASSINQAGDYGYTF,TGTGCCAGTAGTATCAACCAGGCCGGGGACTATGGCTACACCTTC
TRBJ1-1,TRBV3-1/TRBV3-2,-,13,-,CASSLSGETEAFF,TGTGCCAGCAGCCTGTCAGGGGAAACTGAAGCTTTCTTT
TRBJ1-2,TRBV11-3,TRBD1,17,-,CASSLERDRGRGYGYTF,TGTGCCAGCAGCTTAGAAAGGGACAGGGGGCGGGGCTATGGCTACACCTTC
TRBJ2-3,TRBV5-1,TRBD2,15,-,CASSQGLAFSDTQYF,TGCGCCAGCAGCCAGGGACTAGCGTTTTCCGATACGCAGTATTTT
TRBJ2-1,TRBV3-1/TRBV3-2,TRBD2,17,-,CASSQPPSSGRGYEQFF,TGTGCCAGCAGCCAACCCCCTAGTAGCGGGAGAGGTTATGAGCAGTTCTTC
TRBJ2-6,TRBV19,TRBD1,18,-,CASSIRRQGALGANVLTF,TGTGCCAGTAGTATAAGGAGACAGGGGGCGTTAGGGGCCAACGTCCTGACTTTC
TRBJ1-2,TRBV5-6,TRBD1,14,once,CASRRTGRYYGYTF,TGTGCCAGCAGGAGGACAGGGCGGTATTATGGCTACACCTTC
TRBJ1-2,TRBV14,-,15,-,CASSRTWNTGHGYTF,TGTGCCAGCAGCCGGACATGGAATACGGGTCATGGCTACACCTTC
TRBJ2-1,TRBV28,TRBD1,15,-,CASSCDRGSYNEQFF,TGTGCCAGCAGTTGCGACAGGGGCTCCTACAATGAGCAGTTCTTC
TRBJ2-1,TRBV9,-,16,-,CASSVFGEVLYNEQFF,TGTGCCAGCAGCGTATTTGGGGAGGTTCTCTACAATGAGCAGTTCTTC
TRBJ2-2,TRBV6-5,-,13,-,CAGGTANTGELFF,TGTGCCGGGGGGACAGCGAACACCGGGGAGCTGTTTTTT
TRBJ1-2,TRBV11-2,-,14,-,CASSLDVGRGGYTF,TGTGCCAGCAGCTTAGATGTGGGCAGGGGCGGCTACACCTTC
TRBJ2-1,TRBV5-1,TRBD2,15,-,CASSLASGAYNEQFF,TGCGCCAGCAGCTTGGCTAGCGGGGCTTACAATGAGCAGTTCTTC
TRBJ2-1,TRBV4-1,TRBD1,17,-,CASSHPEQGAFYNEQFF,TGCGCCAGCAGCCACCCGGAACAGGGGGCTTTCTACAATGAGCAGTTCTTC
TRBJ2-6,TRBV10-3,-,21,-,CAISEPRIGGRVSSGANVLTF,TGTGCCATCAGTGAGCCGAGAATAGGAGGGCGAGTTAGCTCTGGGGCCAACGTCCTGACTTTC
TRBJ2-1,TRBV5-1,-,16,once,CASSLNGATTYNEQFF,TGCGCCAGCAGCTTGAATGGGGCTACAACGTACAATGAGCAGTTCTTC
TRBJ2-1,TRBV7-9,TRBD1,15,-,CASSPRDRGYNEQFF,TGTGCCAGCAGCCCCCGGGACAGGGGATACAATGAGCAGTTCTTC
TRBJ1-1,TRBV5-1,-,13,-,CASSLVRNTEAFF,TGCGCCAGCAGCTTGGTCAGGAACACTGAAGCTTTCTTT
TRBJ2-3,TRBV5-1,-,13,few,CASSWTGTDTQYF,TGCGCCAGCAGCTGGACAGGCACAGATACGCAGTATTTT
TRBJ1-6,TRBV30,-,10,-,CAWSDGVLHF,TGTGCCTGGAGTGACGGGGTCCTCCACTTT
TRBJ2-3,TRBV9,TRBD2,18,once,CASSVAGGPPLSTDTQYF,TGTGCCAGCAGCGTAGCGGGAGGGCCCCCGTTGTCCACAGATACGCAGTATTTT
TRBJ2-7,TRBV10-3,TRBD2,14,-,CAIKAGGPEYEQYF,TGTGCCATCAAAGCGGGGGGGCCTGAGTACGAGCAGTACTTC
TRBJ1-1,TRBV5-1,TRBD1,14,-,CASSQGQGGTEAFF,TGCGCCAGCAGCCAAGGACAGGGAGGCACTGAAGCTTTCTTT
TRBJ1-3,TRBV6-1,-,16,-,CASSEAGGGSGNTIYF,TGTGCCAGCAGTGAAGCAGGGGGGGGGTCTGGAAACACCATATATTTT
TRBJ1-1,TRBV7-2,-,16,-,CASSLVYSPRGTEAFF,TGTGCCAGCAGCTTAGTCTATTCCCCCCGAGGGACTGAAGCTTTCTTT
TRBJ2-1,TRBV7-6,-,14,once,CASSKTDYYNEQFF,TGTGCCAGCAGCAAGACGGACTATTACAATGAGCAGTTCTTC
TRBJ1-6,TRBV9,-,15,-,CASSVATGGGAPLHF,TGTGCCAGCAGCGTAGCTACGGGAGGGGGTGCACCCCTCCACTTT
TRBJ2-3,TRBV28,TRBD2,14,-,CASGRGGSTDTQYF,TGTGCAAGTGGCCGCGGGGGAAGCACAGATACGCAGTATTTT
TRBJ2-1,TRBV7-2,-,13,-,CASSSLGQGEQFF,TGTGCCAGCAGCTCCCTCGGGCAGGGGGAGCAGTTCTTC
TRBJ2-5,TRBV5-1,-,14,-,CASSPTGTLETQYF,TGCGCCAGCAGCCCTACAGGGACCCTAGAGACCCAGTACTTC
TRBJ1-5,TRBV4-1,TRBD1,14,-,CASSQEQGPGPQHF,TGCGCCAGCAGCCAGGAACAGGGGCCGGGGCCCCAGCATTTT
TRBJ2-3,TRBV15,-,13,-,CATSRVTLDTQYF,TGTGCCACCAGCAGAGTTACTTTAGATACGCAGTATTTT
TRBJ2-2,TRBV24-1,-,20,-,CATSDFRSGSDGGNTGELFF,TGTGCCACCAGTGATTTTCGATCGGGGTCTGACGGGGGGAACACCGGGGAGCTGTTTTTT
TRBJ2-2,TRBV12-1,-,16,-,CASSFLAGGHTGELFF,TGTGCCAGCAGCTTTCTAGCGGGAGGTCACACCGGGGAGCTGTTTTTT
TRBJ2-1,TRBV7-6,-,16,-,CASSLAPRALDNEQFF,TGTGCCAGCAGCTTAGCGCCGAGGGCGTTGGACAATGAGCAGTTCTTC
TRBJ1-1,TRBV18,TRBD1,15,-,CASSPRTGMNTEAFF,TGTGCCAGCTCACCTCGGACAGGTATGAACACTGAAGCTTTCTTT
TRBJ1-5,TRBV2,-,15,-,CASSGRGGPDQPQHF,TGTGCCAGCAGTGGGAGGGGGGGCCCCGATCAGCCCCAGCATTTT
TRBJ2-2,TRBV9,TRBD2,21,-,CASSGSQAGGTILANTGELFF,TGTGCCAGCAGCGGGTCTCAGGCGGGAGGAACAATCCTCGCGAACACCGGGGAGCTGTTTTTT
TRBJ2-1,TRBV24-1,TRBD1,17,-,CATSDPAAQGAYNEQFF,TGTGCCACCAGTGATCCGGCGGCACAGGGGGCCTACAATGAGCAGTTCTTC
TRBJ1-2,TRBV2,TRBD1,11,-,CASTLDRRNTF,TGTGCCAGCACTCTGGACAGGCGTAACACCTTC
TRBJ1-1,TRBV9,-,15,-,CASSDLQGGYTEAFF,TGTGCCAGCAGCGACCTACAGGGCGGTTACACTGAAGCTTTCTTT
TRBJ2-5,TRBV2,TRBD2,17,-,CASSAASGRGIQETQYF,TGTGCCAGCAGTGCAGCTAGCGGGAGGGGGATCCAAGAGACCCAGTACTTC
TRBJ1-4,TRBV5-4,-,16,-,CASSSIGGATNEKLFF,TGTGCCAGCAGCTCCATTGGGGGGGCTACTAATGAAAAACTGTTTTTT